This TCR beta chain appears in the sequencing data of a study of cytomegalovirus exposure and HLA in healthy donors. Overall study context: From approximately 170 million T cells, an earlier analysis saw approximately 110 million unique TCR beta sequences. Study results and caveats: Rarity characterized most TCR sequences, yet some public TCRs appeared in many donors.

Vbeta (60) and Jbeta (13) primers were used in the PCR. Sequencing was performed with immunoSEQ multiplex PCR; in TCRdb, only in-frame clones are kept and a portion is missing. Among 110,000 to 150,000 clones, about two thirds were seen once, and the ten largest hold 2.1%. CDR3 length: 18 amino acids. J lost 2 bases, V lost 1 base, and 10 bases had no gene match. The germline V gene has CDR1 SGHNT and CDR2 YENEEA. Regarding this clone: The antigen remains undetermined.

The source of this sequence is a middle-aged man in good health and CMV-seronegative. This chain connects TRBV11-3 to TRBJ2-3; TRBD1 matches at 9 bases. The material sequenced was PBMCs. CDR3 protein: CASSLGPSGTGYTDTQYF. The CDR3 DNA sequence: TGTGCCAGCAGCTTAGGGCCTTCCGGGACAGGGTACACAGATACGCAGTATTTT. Using reference TRBV11-3 and TRBJ2-3 for the parts outside the CDR3, the full variable domain is EAGVVQSPRYKIIEKKQPVAFWCNPISGHNTLYWYLQNLGQGPELLIRYENEEAVDDSQLPKDRFSAERLKGVDSTLKIQPAELGDSAVYLCASSLGPSGTGYTDTQYFGPGTRLTVL.